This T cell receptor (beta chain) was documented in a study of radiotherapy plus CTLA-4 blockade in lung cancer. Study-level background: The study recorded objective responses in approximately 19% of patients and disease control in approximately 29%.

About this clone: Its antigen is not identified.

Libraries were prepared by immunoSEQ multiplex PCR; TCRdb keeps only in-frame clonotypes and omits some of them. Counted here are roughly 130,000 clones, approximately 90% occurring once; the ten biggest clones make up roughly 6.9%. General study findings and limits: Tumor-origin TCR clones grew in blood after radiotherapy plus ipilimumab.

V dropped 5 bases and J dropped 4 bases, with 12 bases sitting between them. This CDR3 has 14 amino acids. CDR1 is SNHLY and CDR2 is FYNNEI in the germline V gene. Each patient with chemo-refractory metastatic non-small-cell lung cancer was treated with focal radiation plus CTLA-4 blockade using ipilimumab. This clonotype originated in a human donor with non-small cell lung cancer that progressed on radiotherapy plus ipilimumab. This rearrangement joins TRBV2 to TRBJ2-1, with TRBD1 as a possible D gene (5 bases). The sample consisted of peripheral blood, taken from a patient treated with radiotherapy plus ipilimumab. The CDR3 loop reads CASSSQGKYNEQFF. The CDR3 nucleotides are TGTGCCAGCAGTTCCCAGGGAAAATACAATGAGCAGTTCTTC.